Following are 20 T cell receptor beta chains from one sample sequenced in a study of T cells in Graves' hyperthyroidism and ophthalmopathy. TCR beta CDR3 regions were amplified from RNA. Using the HTBI primer set, a first-round RT-PCR was run on the TCR CDR3. TCRdb re-analysed the multiplex PCR reads in MiXCR, keeping a single row per CDR3 protein. The sample consists of approximately 640,000 distinct CDR3 sequences, approximately 15% of them appearing once. Sequencing was done on a sample of blood. The receptor set was obtained from a man in his fifties with Graves' hyperthyroidism.

This clonotype was detected ten times or more. This sequence joins TRBV28 and TRBJ1-2; D is possibly TRBD1 (5 bases). Germline V gene lookup returns CDR1 MDHEN and CDR2 SYDVKM. V was shortened by 8 bases and J by 4 bases, with 17 bases between the two germline ends. There are 14 residues in the CDR3. Written as DNA, the CDR3 is TGTGCCAGCCATGCTTTTTCGGGGGTCTATGGCTACACCTTC. This gives the protein CASHAFSGVYGYTF.

V gene TRBV4-1 combines with J gene TRBJ1-1; TRBD1 matches 7 bases. Germline V gene sequence: CDR1 MGHRA, CDR2 YSYEKL. V lost 3 bases, J lost 7 bases, and 5 bases stayed unmatched. CDR3 length: 13 residues. The CDR3 sequence: CASSHVDRDEAFF. CDR3 DNA sequence: TGCGCCAGCAGCCACGTCGACAGGGATGAAGCTTTCTTT.

This clonotype was seen repeatedly, ten times or more. The rearrangement uses TRBV3-1 and TRBJ2-5, with D possibly matching TRBD2 (5 bases). V lost 2 bases, J lost 4 bases, and 11 bases lay in between. The CDR3 covers 14 residues. CDR1 LGHDT and CDR2 YNNKEL come from the germline V gene (reference sequence). The DNA for the CDR3 is TGTGCCAGCAGCCAACCGGGGTTACTAGAGACCCAGTACTTC. Residues: CASSQPGLLETQYF.

This clonotype was recorded many times. J is TRBJ2-3 and V is TRBV30; TRBD1 matches 8 bases. Per the germline V gene, CDR1 is GTSNPN and CDR2 is SVGIG (reference sequence). This CDR3 comprises 11 residues. Trimming removed 5 bases from V and 5 bases from J; junction bases left unmatched: 0. In nucleotides, the CDR3 is TGTGCCTGGGGACAGGGAGATACGCAGTATTTT. Its translation is CAWGQGDTQYF. Full variable domain (remainder filled in from reference TRBV30 and TRBJ2-3): SQTIHQWPATLVQPVGSPLSLECTVEGTSNPNLYWYRQAAGRGLQLLFYSVGIGQISSEVPQNLSASRPQDRQFILSSKKLLLSDSGFYLCAWGQGDTQYFGPGTRLTVL.

This clonotype was observed many times. The gene calls are TRBV6-1 and TRBJ1-1; D not resolved. This CDR3 region has 15 residues. Germline lookup yields CDR1 MNHNS and CDR2 SASEGT. Trimming left V 6 bases short and J 0 bases short, with 14 bases between. The CDR3 DNA sequence: TGTGCCAGCAGGATAGGACGCCTCATGAACACTGAAGCTTTCTTT. Encoded protein: CASRIGRLMNTEAFF.

This clonotype appeared many times. This chain connects TRBV28 to TRBJ1-5, with D possibly matching TRBD1 (5 bases). The CDR3 is 14 amino acids. From germline, CDR1 is MDHEN and CDR2 SYDVKM. V gave up 7 bases and J gave up 4 bases, with 14 bases separating them. CDR3 protein: CASTGTSRNQPQHF. DNA of the CDR3: TGTGCCAGCACCGGGACGTCCCGAAATCAGCCCCAGCATTTT.

The J gene is TRBJ2-5, the V gene TRBV6-2 or TRBV6-3; either TRBD1 or TRBD2 may supply D (5 bases each). The CDR3 contains 13 residues. Trimming removed 0 bases at V and 9 bases at J, with 11 bases between. Per germline, CDR1 MNHEY and CDR2 SVGEGT. In DNA form, the CDR3 reads TGTGCCAGCAGTTACTCAGGGGAGTTGGCCCAGTACTTC. This translates into CASSYSGELAQYF.

This sequence joins TRBV20-1 and TRBJ2-7; 9 nucleotides line up with TRBD1. Germline loops: CDR1 DFQATT, CDR2 SNEGSKA (reference sequence). The CDR3 loop spans 18 amino acids. V lost 0 bases and J lost 2; bases outside the gene matches: 14. The DNA for the CDR3 is TGCAGTGCTAGAGATGAGGCGGGGTGGGGACAGGGTCCCTACGAGCAGTACTTC. This gives the protein CSARDEAGWGQGPYEQYF.

This clonotype was detected many times. The chain uses TRBV2 and TRBJ2-2, with 7 bases that match TRBD2. J lost 3 bases, V lost 8 bases, and 3 bases had no gene match. There are 13 residues in the CDR3. In germline, CDR1 is SNHLY, CDR2 FYNNEI. The CDR3 is CASGGGDTGELFF. In nucleotides, the CDR3 is TGTGCCAGCGGGGGGGGGGACACCGGGGAGCTGTTTTTT.

The rearrangement links TRBV28 to TRBJ2-5; D gene ambiguous. CDR1 MDHEN and CDR2 SYDVKM come from the germline V gene. The CDR3 has 14 residues. Trimming took off 2 bases at V and 1 base at J, with 8 bases between the two ends. This CDR3 reads CASSLEQSQETQYF. Written as DNA, the CDR3 is TGTGCCAGCAGTTTAGAGCAGTCCCAAGAGACCCAGTACTTC.

Remarks on this clonotype: This may be a read error: a much more frequent sequence differs by one nucleotide. The V gene is TRBV28, the J gene TRBJ2-1; D remains unclear. V gave up 4 bases and J gave up 2 bases, with 12 bases separating them. Germline V gives CDR1 MDHEN, CDR2 SYDVKM. The CDR3 runs to 15 residues. CDR3 sequence reads: CASSYPGYPYNEQFF. CDR3 DNA sequence: TGTGCCAGCAGTTACCCAGGCTACCCCTACAATGAGCAGTTCTTC.

This clonotype showed up just a few times. The V gene is TRBV20-1, the J gene TRBJ2-1, with 9 bases fitting TRBD2. The CDR3 has 15 residues. Germline CDR1 reads DFQATT; CDR2 reads SNEGSKA (reference sequence). With V trimmed by 3 bases and J by 7 bases, 10 bases remained unmatched. The CDR3 loop is CSASRPAGGWNEQFF. Here the CDR3 DNA reads TGCAGTGCTAGCCGCCCAGCGGGAGGTTGGAATGAGCAGTTCTTC.

V gene TRBV5-1 combines with J gene TRBJ2-1; possibly TRBD1 for D (5 bases). The germline gives CDR1 SGHRS, CDR2 YFSETQ. V shed 2 bases and J shed 9 bases, with 18 bases lying between them. There are 15 residues in the CDR3. The CDR3 DNA sequence: TGCGCCAGCAGCTTAGCTGGGGCGTTAATCGGTGAGCAGTTCTTC. Its translation is CASSLAGALIGEQFF.

The CDR3 region has the DNA TGTGCCAGCAGCTTACATGGGACTAGCGTTTACAATGAGCAGTTCTTC. It codes for CASSLHGTSVYNEQFF. This rearrangement joins TRBV11-2 to TRBJ2-1; 10 nucleotides match TRBD2. Germline-derived CDR1 and CDR2 are SGHAT and FQNNGV. The CDR3 runs to 16 residues. V gave up 2 bases and J gave up 4 bases; unmatched junction bases: 5.

CDR3 nucleotides: TGCGCCAGCAGTGGCGGGACCTCAACAGATACGCAGTATTTT. This encodes CASSGGTSTDTQYF. The J gene is TRBJ2-3, the V gene TRBV5-1, with D tentatively TRBD2 (6 bases). The CDR3 runs 14 residues. Trimming took 5 bases from V and 3 from J, leaving 13 bases between them. Germline CDR1 is SGHRS and CDR2 is YFSETQ.

The rearrangement uses TRBV28 and TRBJ1-5; D uncertain. Germline CDR1 MDHEN, CDR2 SYDVKM. The V end lost 4 bases, the J end lost 5 bases, and 15 bases lay between the germline ends. The CDR3 is 15 amino acids. CDR3 coding DNA: TGTGCCAGCAGTTCGGGAGGACGGTTAGATCAGCCCCAGCATTTT. Translated: CASSSGGRLDQPQHF.

In its sample, this clonotype was seen many times. The chain carries TRBV20-1 and TRBJ2-5; D is uncertain. Germline-derived CDR1 and CDR2 are DFQATT and SNEGSKA (reference sequence). The V and J ends lost 3 bases and 4 bases respectively, with 12 bases between them. The CDR3 sequence is 13 residues long. CDR3 loop: CSASVPWGETQYF. CDR3 nucleotides: TGCAGTGCTAGCGTTCCTTGGGGAGAGACCCAGTACTTC.

Comment on this clonotype: This CDR3 is missing its conserved last phenylalanine or tryptophan, likely due to a read error. The V call is TRBV7-2, the J call TRBJ2-2; TRBD2 aligns across 15 bases. The V gene's germline CDR1 is SGHTA and CDR2 FQGNSA. The CDR3 runs to 15 residues. Trimming cost V 5 bases and J 8 bases; bases outside gene matches: 3. The CDR3 nucleotides are TGTGCCAGCAGCATTGGACTAGCGGGAGGGGGGGAGCTGTTTTCT. Its translation is CASSIGLAGGGELFS.

This clonotype was observed at least ten times. The rearrangement links TRBV6-1 to TRBJ2-5, with D possibly TRBD1 on 6 matching bases. This CDR3 contains 15 residues. Trimming took 6 bases from V and 2 from J, leaving 16 bases between them. The germline CDR1 and CDR2 sequences are MNHNS and SASEGT. CDR3 protein: CASRPLQGIQETQYF. In DNA form, the CDR3 reads TGTGCCAGCAGGCCTTTGCAGGGGATACAAGAGACCCAGTACTTC.

The chain joins TRBV13 to TRBJ2-5; D is possibly TRBD1 (5 bases). V was clipped by 2 bases and J by 0 bases, with 16 bases between them. This CDR3 region has 17 residues. Looked up from germline, CDR1 is PRHDT and CDR2 is FYEKMQ (reference sequence). CDR3 sequence reads: CASSLTGVGAYQETQYF. CDR3 DNA: TGTGCCAGCAGCTTAACTGGGGTTGGGGCGTACCAAGAGACCCAGTACTTC.